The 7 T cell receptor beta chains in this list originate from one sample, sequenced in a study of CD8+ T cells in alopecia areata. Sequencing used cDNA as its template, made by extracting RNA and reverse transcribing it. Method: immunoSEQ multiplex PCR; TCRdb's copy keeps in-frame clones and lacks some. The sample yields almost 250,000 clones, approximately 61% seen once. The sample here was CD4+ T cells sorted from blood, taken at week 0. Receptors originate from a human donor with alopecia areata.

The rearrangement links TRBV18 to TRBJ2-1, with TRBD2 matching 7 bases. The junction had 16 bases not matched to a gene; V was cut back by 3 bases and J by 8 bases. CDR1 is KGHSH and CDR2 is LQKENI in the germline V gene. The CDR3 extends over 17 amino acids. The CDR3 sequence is CASSPPRRGTLGDEQFF. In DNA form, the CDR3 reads TGTGCCAGCTCACCCCCCAGGCGGGGGACCCTTGGGGATGAGCAGTTCTTC.

The CDR3 DNA is TGTGCCAGCAGTGCAAGTAGCGGGGGGTCCCAAGAGACCCAGTACTTC. Translating it yields CASSASSGGSQETQYF. This chain joins TRBV2 and TRBJ2-5; 10 bases align to TRBD2. V was clipped by 4 bases and J by 1 base; unmatched bases: 6. Germline V gene data show CDR1 as SNHLY and CDR2 as FYNNEI. CDR3 size: 16 residues.

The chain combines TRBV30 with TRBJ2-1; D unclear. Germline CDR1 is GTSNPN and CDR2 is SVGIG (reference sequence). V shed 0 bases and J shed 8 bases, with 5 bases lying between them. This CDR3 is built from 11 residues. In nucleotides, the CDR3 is TGTGCCTGGAGTGTACTCGATGAGCAGTTCTTC. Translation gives CAWSVLDEQFF.

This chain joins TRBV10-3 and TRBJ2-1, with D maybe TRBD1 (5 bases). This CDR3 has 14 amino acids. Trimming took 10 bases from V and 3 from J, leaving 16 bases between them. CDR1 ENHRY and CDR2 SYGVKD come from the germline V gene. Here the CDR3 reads CATLGQGDYNEQFF. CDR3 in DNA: TGTGCCACCCTGGGGCAGGGCGACTACAATGAGCAGTTCTTC.

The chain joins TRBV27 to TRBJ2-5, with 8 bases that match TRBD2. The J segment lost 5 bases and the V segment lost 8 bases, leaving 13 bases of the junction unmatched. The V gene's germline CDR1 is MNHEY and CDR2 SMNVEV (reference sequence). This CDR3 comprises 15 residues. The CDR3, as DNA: TGTGCCAGCGCCCCGCCCGGGGGGGCCTCGGAGACCCAGTACTTC. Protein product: CASAPPGGASETQYF.

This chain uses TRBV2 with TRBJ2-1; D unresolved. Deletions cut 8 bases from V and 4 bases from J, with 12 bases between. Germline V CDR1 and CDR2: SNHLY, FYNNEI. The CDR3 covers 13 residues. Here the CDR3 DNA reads TGTGCCAGCGCCGTGGCGCGATACAATGAGCAGTTCTTC. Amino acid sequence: CASAVARYNEQFF.

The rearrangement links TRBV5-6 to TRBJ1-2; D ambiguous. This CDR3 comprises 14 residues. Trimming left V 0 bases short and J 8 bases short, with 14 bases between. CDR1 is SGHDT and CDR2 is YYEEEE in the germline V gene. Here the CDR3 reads CASSLANARGGYTF. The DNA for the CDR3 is TGTGCCAGCAGCTTGGCCAATGCCCGCGGGGGCTACACCTTC.